Shown below are 29 T cell receptor beta chains from a single sample sequenced in a study of blood T cells in healthy people across ages. Through a sample-barcoded 5' primer and a J-beta primer mix, a second PCR was run for about 6 to 12 cycles. TCRdb itself ran the 5' RACE reads through MiXCR, one entry per CDR3 protein. The sample shows approximately 700,000 distinct CDR3 sequences, approximately 30% of them seen only once. Specimen: blood. The receptor source for this set is a woman of 80 years or more in good health.

This clonotype was detected ten times or more. V and J are TRBV7-2 and TRBJ2-7, with D unclear. Germline values: CDR1 SGHTA, CDR2 FQGNSA. V lost 5 bases and J 2 bases, leaving 7 bases between the germline ends. This CDR3 has 12 amino acids. The CDR3 DNA is TGTGCCAGCAGCCTTCAGACCTACGAGCAGTACTTC. As protein: CASSLQTYEQYF.

The chain joins TRBV5-1 to TRBJ2-7; D gene ambiguous. The germline gives CDR1 SGHRS, CDR2 YFSETQ. There are 11 residues in the CDR3. Between the trimmed V and J ends, which lost 7 bases and 5 bases, there was a span of 10 bases. The CDR3 protein is CASRGLDEQYF. The CDR3, as DNA: TGCGCCAGCCGTGGCCTCGACGAGCAGTACTTC.

Many counts were recorded for this clonotype. The chain joins TRBV30 to TRBJ2-6, with D unclear. From germline, CDR1 is GTSNPN and CDR2 SVGIG (reference sequence). CDR3 length: 12 residues. Deletions cut 3 bases from V and 1 base from J, with 1 base between. The CDR3 sequence is CAWRSGANVLTF. In DNA, the CDR3 is TGTGCCTGGAGGTCTGGGGCCAACGTCCTGACTTTC.

This clonotype was detected many times. The V call is TRBV5-8, the J call TRBJ2-1; D might be TRBD2 (5 bases). Germline lookup yields CDR1 SGHTS and CDR2 YDEGEE. Deletions cut 4 bases from V and 7 bases from J, with 18 bases between. The CDR3 extends over 15 amino acids. The CDR3 reads CASSVWAGVMNEQFF. As DNA, the CDR3 is TGTGCCAGCAGCGTTTGGGCGGGCGTAATGAATGAGCAGTTCTTC.

This clonotype was observed at least ten times. The J gene is TRBJ2-3, the V gene TRBV6-1; no clear D gene. This CDR3 region has 15 residues. V was trimmed by 3 bases and J by 2 bases, leaving 12 bases between them. Per germline, CDR1 MNHNS and CDR2 SASEGT. CDR3 sequence reads: CASSDLGSYTDTQYF. The CDR3 nucleotides read TGTGCCAGCAGTGACCTGGGTTCCTACACAGATACGCAGTATTTT.

There are a few counts of this clonotype. The chain links TRBV11-2 to TRBJ2-7; 12 nucleotides agree with TRBD1. Germline loops: CDR1 SGHAT, CDR2 FQNNGV. J lost 1 base, V lost 5 bases, and 9 bases had no gene match. The CDR3 covers 17 residues. CDR3 nucleotides: TGTGCCAGCAGCCCCGGGACAGGGGGCAGGACGTCCTACGAGCAGTACTTC. Protein product: CASSPGTGGRTSYEQYF. The full variable domain, in which reference TRBV11-2 and TRBJ2-7 provide the parts outside the CDR3, is EAGVAQSPRYKIIEKRQSVAFWCNPISGHATLYWYQQILGQGPKLLIQFQNNGVVDDSQLPKDRFSAERLKGVDSTLKIQPAKLEDSAVYLCASSPGTGGRTSYEQYFGPGTRLTVT.

This clonotype was recorded many times. CDR3 sequence (DNA): TGTGCCAGCATCAGCAAGGAGAACACCGGGGAGCTGTTTTTT. Translation: CASISKENTGELFF. The rearrangement joins TRBV28 to TRBJ2-2; D is ambiguous. This CDR3 comprises 14 residues. V lost 7 bases to trimming and J lost 1 base, with 10 bases between them. CDR1 MDHEN and CDR2 SYDVKM come from the germline V gene.

This clonotype was observed many times. This sequence joins TRBV27 and TRBJ2-7; 9 nucleotides line up with TRBD1. The V gene's germline CDR1 is MNHEY and CDR2 SMNVEV (reference sequence). The CDR3 is 15 amino acids. V dropped 6 bases and J dropped 5; count of bases not matched to a gene: 11. The chain's CDR3 is CASRRTGETADEQYF. The CDR3 DNA reads TGTGCCAGCAGGAGGACAGGGGAGACCGCAGACGAGCAGTACTTC.

Only a few counts were recorded for this clonotype. This may come from a read error, since a much larger clone is one base off. The chain joins TRBV7-9 to TRBJ2-7, with D perhaps being TRBD1 or TRBD2 (5 bases each). The CDR3 spans 15 residues. In germline, CDR1 is SEHNR, CDR2 FQNEAQ (reference sequence). DNA of the CDR3: TGTGCCAGCAGTTACCTAACCGGGGCCTCCTACGGGCAGTACTTC. This codes for CASSYLTGASYGQYF. Variable domain in full (rest from reference TRBV7-9 and TRBJ2-7): DTGVSQNPRHKITKRGQNVTFRCDPISEHNRLYWYRQTLGQGPEFLTYFQNEAQLEKSRLLSDRFSAERPKGSFSTLEIQRTEQGDSAMYLCASSYLTGASYGQYFGPGTRLTVT.

This clonotype was detected only a few times. The chain has TRBV30 and TRBJ1-2; 8 bases are shared with TRBD1. The V gene's germline CDR1 is GTSNPN and CDR2 SVGIG (reference sequence). The CDR3 is 14 amino acids. Unmatched junction bases numbered 6, after V lost 0 bases and J lost 6 bases. CDR3: CAWSVRRGRDGYTF. The CDR3 DNA reads TGTGCCTGGAGTGTACGCAGGGGGCGTGATGGCTACACCTTC.

In the case of this clonotype: A much larger clonotype is one base distant, so this may be a read error. The rearrangement uses TRBV7-2 and TRBJ1-2, with 9 bases fitting TRBD1. CDR3 length: 15 amino acids. Germline V gene lookup returns CDR1 SGHTA and CDR2 FQGNSA. V trimming: 5 bases; J trimming: 4 bases; junction bases outside the gene matches: 8. The CDR3 here is CASSLGTGTGYGYTF. Written as DNA, the CDR3 is TGTGCCAGCAGCCTAGGGACAGGGACCGGCTATGGCTACACCTTC.

This clonotype was picked up many times. This chain joins TRBV5-1 and TRBJ2-1; 15 nucleotides align to TRBD2. The germline CDR1 and CDR2 sequences are SGHRS and YFSETQ. The CDR3 is 19 amino acids. With V trimmed by 6 bases and J by 3 bases, 13 bases remained unmatched. CDR3 nucleotide sequence: TGCGCCAGCAAAATTGGGGGACTAGCGGGGGGCCACGACTACAATGAGCAGTTCTTC. Translated, it gives CASKIGGLAGGHDYNEQFF.

This clonotype was seen ten or more times. The chain is built from TRBV28 and TRBJ2-5; TRBD1 agrees at 11 bases. This CDR3 comprises 17 residues. Germline loops: CDR1 MDHEN, CDR2 SYDVKM. V dropped 2 bases and J dropped 4; count of bases not matched to a gene: 9. The CDR3 sequence is CASSLDLGQGAGETQYF. The CDR3 region has the DNA TGTGCCAGCAGTTTAGATCTAGGACAGGGGGCCGGAGAGACCCAGTACTTC.

The chain joins TRBV12-3 or TRBV12-4 to TRBJ2-5; D may be TRBD2 (6 bases). This CDR3 comprises 18 residues. V dropped 2 bases and J dropped 1 base, with 20 bases sitting between them. CDR3 DNA sequence: TGTGCCAGCAGTTTAAGGCCCCCGGACTATCCCCTCCAAGAGACCCAGTACTTC. The encoded protein is CASSLRPPDYPLQETQYF.

Ten or more counts support this clonotype. The V gene is TRBV7-2, the J gene TRBJ2-1; the D gene is possibly TRBD2 (7 bases). This CDR3 is built from 16 residues. CDR1 and CDR2 (germline): SGHTA, FQGNSA. V lost 5 bases, J lost 8 bases, and 22 bases lay in between. CDR3 amino acids: CASSRPSRGTNYEQFF. The CDR3 DNA follows: TGTGCCAGCAGCCGACCCAGTAGGGGGACTAACTATGAGCAGTTCTTC.

Of note for this clonotype: This clone may be a read error of a much larger clone one base away. The rearrangement uses TRBV9 and TRBJ1-1; no reliable D call. CDR3 length: 14 amino acids. Germline values: CDR1 SGDLS, CDR2 YYNGEE. CDR3 coding DNA: TGTGCCAGCGGCGTAGGGCCGGGGAACACTGAAGCTTTCTTT. Protein: CASGVGPGNTEAFF.

In its sample, this clonotype was seen a few times. V gene TRBV7-9 combines with J gene TRBJ2-2, with TRBD1 matching over 7 bases. V lost 4 bases, J lost 0 bases, and 2 bases stayed unmatched. Germline-derived CDR1 and CDR2 are SEHNR and FQNEAQ (reference sequence). The CDR3 has 15 residues. CDR3: CASSSRGPNTGELFF. As DNA, the CDR3 is TGTGCCAGCAGCTCAAGGGGGCCGAACACCGGGGAGCTGTTTTTT.

There are many counts of this clonotype. The chain is built from TRBV7-2 and TRBJ2-7; unclear D gene. Germline CDR1 and CDR2: SGHTA and FQGNSA. The CDR3 runs 14 residues. V shed 5 bases and J shed 0 bases, with 11 bases lying between them. The CDR3 loop is CASSRSFPSYEQYF. CDR3 DNA sequence: TGTGCCAGCAGCAGATCATTTCCCTCCTACGAGCAGTACTTC.

The chain carries TRBV20-1 and TRBJ2-1; 7 bases are a match to TRBD2. The V gene's germline CDR1 is DFQATT and CDR2 SNEGSKA (reference sequence). The junction had 5 bases not matched to a gene; V was cut back by 5 bases and J by 4 bases. The CDR3 runs to 13 residues. The CDR3 bases are TGCAGTGCTGGGCGGGGGTGGTACAATGAGCAGTTCTTC. This sequence encodes CSAGRGWYNEQFF.

Worth noting for this clonotype: This may stem from a read error, because a much larger clone lies one nucleotide away. The chain links TRBV5-6 to TRBJ2-1; 11 bases match TRBD1. CDR1 is SGHDT and CDR2 is YYEEEE in the germline V gene. This CDR3 region has 15 residues. Here the CDR3 reads CASSWGQGDYSEQFF. The CDR3 nucleotides are TGTGCCAGCAGCTGGGGACAGGGGGATTACAGTGAGCAGTTCTTC.

This sequence joins TRBV2 and TRBJ1-3; D gene uncertain. The V and J ends lost 2 bases and 4 bases respectively, with 12 bases between them. The CDR3 has 15 residues. The germline V gene encodes CDR1 SNHLY and CDR2 FYNNEI. The CDR3 loop is CASSEYTALGNTIYF. CDR3 sequence (DNA): TGTGCCAGCAGTGAATACACAGCTCTGGGAAACACCATATATTTT. Based on the CDR3 plus reference TRBV2 and TRBJ1-3, the full variable domain is EPEVTQTPSHQVTQMGQEVILRCVPISNHLYFYWYRQILGQKVEFLVSFYNNEISEKSEIFDDQFSVERPDGSNFTLKIRSTKLEDSAMYFCASSEYTALGNTIYFGEGSWLTVV.

This clonotype was seen a few times. Being one base from a much bigger clone, this may be a read error. The chain joins TRBV7-6 to TRBJ2-7, with TRBD2 matching over 11 bases. V dropped 4 bases and J dropped 7; count of bases not matched to a gene: 12. The germline V gene encodes CDR1 SGHVS and CDR2 FNYEAQ. CDR3 length equals 16 residues. The CDR3 protein is CASSSRLAGRFDEQYF. The CDR3 DNA reads as TGTGCCAGCAGCTCGAGACTAGCGGGGCGTTTTGATGAGCAGTACTTC.

The chain employs TRBV6-5 and TRBJ2-1; 8 nucleotides align to TRBD2. Germline V CDR1 and CDR2: MNHEY, SVGAGI. V shed 7 bases, J shed 4 bases, and the junction held 3 bases outside the gene matches. The CDR3 has 13 amino acids. The CDR3 DNA reads TGTGCCAGCATGGAGCGGGGGTACAATGAGCAGTTCTTC. Translation: CASMERGYNEQFF.

The V gene is TRBV7-2, the J gene TRBJ1-1; possibly TRBD1 for D (5 bases). The CDR3 sequence is 15 residues long. CDR1 and CDR2 from the germline V gene are SGHTA and FQGNSA. V gave up 1 base and J gave up 1 base, with 10 bases separating them. The DNA of the CDR3 is TGTGCCAGCAGCTTAGTAAGGACACAGAACACTGAAGCTTTCTTT. This codes for CASSLVRTQNTEAFF.

A note on this clonotype: This may be a read error: a much more frequent sequence differs by one nucleotide. This CDR3 fails to terminate in the conserved phenylalanine or tryptophan, so it likely reflects a read error. The chain links TRBV3-1 to TRBJ2-1, with D maybe TRBD2 (6 bases). Looked up from germline, CDR1 is LGHDT and CDR2 is YNNKEL (reference sequence). V lost 1 base, J lost 5 bases, and 18 bases lay in between. The length of the CDR3 is 17 residues. DNA for the CDR3: TGTGCCAGCAGCCAAGGGGGCCGGGGCGGGGTTAACAATGAGCAGTTCTTA. This gives the protein CASSQGGRGGVNNEQFL.

This clonotype was detected ten times or more. The chain couples TRBV20-1 to TRBJ2-7; D assignment may be TRBD1 or TRBD2 (5 bases each). CDR1 is DFQATT, CDR2 SNEGSKA, per germline (reference sequence). The V end lost 6 bases, the J end lost 5 bases, and 11 bases lay between the germline ends. CDR3 size: 11 residues. Written as DNA, the CDR3 is TGCAGTGCCTTTGGGGACCACGAGCAGTACTTC. It encodes CSAFGDHEQYF.

This clonotype was counted ten times or more. The rearrangement uses TRBV11-2 and TRBJ2-1, with unresolved D. V was shortened by 4 bases and J by 0 bases, with 19 bases between the two germline ends. Germline lookup yields CDR1 SGHAT and CDR2 FQNNGV. The CDR3 is 18 residues long. The CDR3 is CASSSPYDLLSSYNEQFF. The CDR3 nucleotides are TGTGCCAGCAGCTCGCCTTACGATTTGTTAAGCTCCTACAATGAGCAGTTCTTC.

This clonotype has more than one count but fewer than ten. The chain combines TRBV10-3 with TRBJ1-4, with D unresolved. Germline-derived CDR1 and CDR2 are ENHRY and SYGVKD. The length of the CDR3 is 16 residues. Trimming left V 3 bases short and J 4 bases short, with 15 bases between. This chain's CDR3 is CAISEKGPSGNEKLFF. CDR3 DNA: TGTGCCATCAGTGAAAAAGGCCCCTCGGGTAATGAAAAACTGTTTTTT.

This clonotype was counted only a few times. The chain employs TRBV29-1 and TRBJ2-1; TRBD1 agrees at 7 bases. Germline CDR1 is SQVTM and CDR2 is ANQGSEA. This CDR3 comprises 14 residues. V shed 7 bases, J shed 5 bases, and the junction held 11 bases outside the gene matches. CDR3 region: CSDGGRGRDNEQFF. The CDR3 DNA sequence: TGCAGCGACGGCGGAAGGGGGCGAGACAATGAGCAGTTCTTC.